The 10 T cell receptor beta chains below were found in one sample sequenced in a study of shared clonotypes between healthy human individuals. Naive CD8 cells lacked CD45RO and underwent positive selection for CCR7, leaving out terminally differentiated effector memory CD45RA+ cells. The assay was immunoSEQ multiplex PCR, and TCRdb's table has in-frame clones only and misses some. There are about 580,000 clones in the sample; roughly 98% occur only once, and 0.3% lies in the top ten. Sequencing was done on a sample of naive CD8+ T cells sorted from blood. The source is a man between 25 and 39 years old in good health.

This CDR3 is CASSYLGTGRRGETQYF. As DNA, the CDR3 is TGTGCCAGCAGCTACCTCGGGACAGGCAGGAGGGGGGAGACCCAGTACTTC. The chain is built from TRBV7-9 and TRBJ2-5; 8 positions match TRBD1. The CDR3 is 17 residues long. Trimming cost V 4 bases and J 5 bases; bases outside gene matches: 15. CDR1 is SEHNR and CDR2 is FQNEAQ in the germline V gene (reference sequence).

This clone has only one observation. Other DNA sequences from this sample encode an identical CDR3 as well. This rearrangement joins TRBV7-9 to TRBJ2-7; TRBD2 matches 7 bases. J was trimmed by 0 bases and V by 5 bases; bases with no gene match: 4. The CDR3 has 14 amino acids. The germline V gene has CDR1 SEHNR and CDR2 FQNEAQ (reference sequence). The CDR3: CASSAGGSSYEQYF. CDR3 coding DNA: TGTGCCAGCAGCGCAGGCGGGAGCTCCTACGAGCAGTACTTC. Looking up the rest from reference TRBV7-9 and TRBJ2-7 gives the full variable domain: DTGVSQNPRHKITKRGQNVTFRCDPISEHNRLYWYRQTLGQGPEFLTYFQNEAQLEKSRLLSDRFSAERPKGSFSTLEIQRTEQGDSAMYLCASSAGGSSYEQYFGPGTRLTVT.

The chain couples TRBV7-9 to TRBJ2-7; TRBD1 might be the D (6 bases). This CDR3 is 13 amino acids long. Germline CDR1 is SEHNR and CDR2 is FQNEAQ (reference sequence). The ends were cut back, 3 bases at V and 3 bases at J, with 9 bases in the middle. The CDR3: CASSFRGGYEQYF. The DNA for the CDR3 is TGTGCCAGCAGCTTCCGAGGGGGCTACGAGCAGTACTTC.

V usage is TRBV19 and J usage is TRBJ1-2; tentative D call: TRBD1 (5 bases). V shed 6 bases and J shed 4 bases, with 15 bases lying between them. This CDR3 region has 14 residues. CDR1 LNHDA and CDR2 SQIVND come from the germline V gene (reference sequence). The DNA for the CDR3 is TGTGCCAGTAGCTCGGGACCGACCTCCTATGGCTACACCTTC. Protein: CASSSGPTSYGYTF.

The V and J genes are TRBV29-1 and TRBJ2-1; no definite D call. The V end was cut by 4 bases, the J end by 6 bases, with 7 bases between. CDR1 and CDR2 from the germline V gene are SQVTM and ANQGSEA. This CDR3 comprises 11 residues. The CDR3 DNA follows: TGCAGCGTTGCCTCTCCCAATGAGCAGTTCTTC. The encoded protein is CSVASPNEQFF.

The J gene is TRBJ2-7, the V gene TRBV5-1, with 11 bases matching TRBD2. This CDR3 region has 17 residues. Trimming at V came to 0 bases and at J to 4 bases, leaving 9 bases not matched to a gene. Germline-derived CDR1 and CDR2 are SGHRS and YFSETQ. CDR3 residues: CASSLGGSGTSGYEQYF. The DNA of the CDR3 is TGCGCCAGCAGCTTGGGGGGTTCCGGGACTAGCGGATACGAGCAGTACTTC.

CDR3 loop: CASSRGVGGNEQFF. The CDR3 DNA follows: TGTGCCAGCAGCCGGGGGGTAGGCGGAAATGAGCAGTTCTTC. The chain couples TRBV4-2 to TRBJ2-1, with a weak D call TRBD2 (6 bases). Per germline, CDR1 LGHNA and CDR2 YNFKEQ. The CDR3 totals 14 residues. Trimming stripped 4 bases from V and 7 bases from J, with 14 bases between.

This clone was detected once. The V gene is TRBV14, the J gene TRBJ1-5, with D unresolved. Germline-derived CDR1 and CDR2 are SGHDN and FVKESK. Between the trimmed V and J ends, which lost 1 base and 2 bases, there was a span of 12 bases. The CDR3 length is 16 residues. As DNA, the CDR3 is TGTGCCAGCAGCCAAGTCGCTGTAATCTGCAATCAGCCCCAGCATTTT. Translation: CASSQVAVICNQPQHF.

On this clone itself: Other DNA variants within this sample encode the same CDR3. This CDR3 reads CASSITRNTEAFF. The CDR3 DNA reads as TGTGCCAGTAGTATCACCAGGAACACTGAAGCTTTCTTT. The chain links TRBV19 to TRBJ1-1; D ambiguous. The V end lost 3 bases, the J end lost 1 base, and 6 bases lay between the germline ends. The germline CDR1 and CDR2 sequences are LNHDA and SQIVND (reference sequence). The CDR3 is 13 amino acids.

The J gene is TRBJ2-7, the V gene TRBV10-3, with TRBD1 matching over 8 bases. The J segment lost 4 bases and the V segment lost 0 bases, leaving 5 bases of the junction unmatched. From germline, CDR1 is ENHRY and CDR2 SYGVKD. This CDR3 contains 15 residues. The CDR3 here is CAISESFRGQYEQYF. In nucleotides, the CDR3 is TGTGCCATCAGTGAGTCATTCAGGGGGCAATACGAGCAGTACTTC.